This TCR beta chain was found in a study of glioma-infiltrating T cells. Amplification of TCR alpha and beta CDR3 regions from RNA used iRepertoire nested multiplex PCR. TCRdb ran MiXCR on the multiplex PCR reads and lists one entry per CDR3 protein. The sample consists of around 350,000 distinct CDR3 sequences, roughly two fifths of them appearing once. The CDR3 spans 13 residues. The V and J ends lost 6 bases and 0 bases respectively, with 12 bases between them. Germline lookup yields CDR1 SQVTM and CDR2 ANQGSEA. Sequencing was carried out using glioma tissue, nonneoplastic brain tissue, or PBMCs (not recorded which). The receptor comes from a human donor with low-grade glioma or glioblastoma, undergoing nonglioma brain surgery, or in good health (not recorded which). The chain has TRBV29-1 and TRBJ2-7; D is perhaps TRBD2 (5 bases). The CDR3 loop is CSVRGLSSYEQYF. The CDR3 coding sequence is TGCAGCGTGCGCGGGCTCAGCTCCTACGAGCAGTACTTC.